These 6 T cell receptor beta chains were all obtained from the same sample, sequenced in a study of blood T cell repertoires in COVID-19 (dated by TCRdb to 2018 to 2021). Library prep was done by the immunoSEQ multiplex PCR assay. Drawn from immuneACCESS, this table holds only the in-frame rearrangements with V and J called that TCRdb kept. Clones are partly lost; checked studies trace under half to an unresolved V gene and leave the rest unexplained. Counted in this sample were 280,000 or so clones; roughly 90% of them appeared once. Around 12% of the sample is in the top ten clones. The sequencing sample was made of peripheral blood. The receptors were sampled from a woman aged 55-70 years with acute or convalescent COVID-19.

This clone was found once. The chain joins TRBV5-1 to TRBJ2-5; D perhaps matches TRBD1 (5 bases). The CDR3 covers 15 residues. Germline V gene sequence: CDR1 SGHRS, CDR2 YFSETQ. V lost 0 bases and J lost 6, with 15 bases in between. The CDR3 DNA is TGCGCCAGCAGCTTGGATCAGGGTGGTGAAAAGACCCAGTACTTC. Amino acid sequence: CASSLDQGGEKTQYF.

This clone was counted only a few times. V and J are TRBV12-3 or TRBV12-4 and TRBJ1-4; D gene uncertain. V was cut by 6 bases and J by 4 bases, with 9 bases left in between. The CDR3 has 13 residues. The CDR3 nucleotides are TGTGCCAGCAGCTCCTATAGTAATGAAAAACTGTTTTTT. Amino acids: CASSSYSNEKLFF.

V and J are TRBV4-2 and TRBJ2-5, with D perhaps matching TRBD1 (5 bases). V lost 1 base, J lost 5 bases, and 11 bases lay in between. The CDR3 loop spans 14 amino acids. Germline CDR1 and CDR2: LGHNA and YNFKEQ. The CDR3 DNA reads as TGTGCCAGCAGCCAAGTTAGGGGCCTGGAGACCCAGTACTTC. Protein: CASSQVRGLETQYF.

The CDR3, as DNA: TGTGCCAGCAGCTTATCCGGGACAGGGAGTTTCGGAAACACCATATATTTT. It is translated as CASSLSGTGSFGNTIYF. The chain carries TRBV7-2 and TRBJ1-3, with 9 nucleotides matching TRBD1. The V and J ends lost 2 bases and 4 bases, in that order; junction bases with no gene match: 9. Germline V gene data show CDR1 as SGHTA and CDR2 as FQGNSA. CDR3 length: 17 residues.

This chain links TRBV18 with TRBJ2-5; 8 nucleotides match TRBD1. CDR3 length: 15 amino acids. Trimming cost V 3 bases and J 2 bases; bases outside gene matches: 5. Germline CDR1 and CDR2: KGHSH and LQKENI. The chain's CDR3 is CASSPVDRGQETQYF. DNA of the CDR3: TGTGCCAGCTCACCTGTAGACAGGGGACAAGAGACCCAGTACTTC.

CDR3 sequence: CAISSGQGGNEKLFF. CDR3 coding DNA: TGTGCCATCAGTTCCGGACAGGGCGGTAATGAAAAACTGTTTTTT. The chain employs TRBV10-3 and TRBJ1-4; TRBD1 matches at 8 bases. CDR3 length equals 15 residues. V dropped 5 bases and J dropped 4; count of bases not matched to a gene: 6. CDR1 and CDR2 (germline): ENHRY, SYGVKD.